This is a list of T cell receptor beta chains from one sample in a study of control samples from healthy donors and cancer patients. Data came from immunoSEQ multiplex PCR; TCRdb stores just in-frame clones and leaves some out. The table lists some 100,000 clones, just over 90% of them singletons. Sequenced: blood. These receptors all stem from a man in his late teens or twenties in good health. Each CDR3 is given with its conserved first and last residue. A D gene is named only where the DNA matches it firmly. The size entry is marked missing in some rows and otherwise reads once, few, many or a size class.

>TRBV3-1/TRBV3-2|TRBD2|NA|TRBJ2-2
TGTGCCAGCAGCCAAGAAAGAAGGGACACTAGACTAGCGGCGAACACCGGGGAGCTGTTTTTT
CASSQERRDTRLAANTGELFF
>TRBV4-1|TRBD1|NA|TRBJ1-1
TGCGCCAGCAGCCACCTAAGGGACAGGGTACAAGAAGCTTTCTTT
CASSHLRDRVQEAFF
>TRBV27|NA|once|TRBJ1-6
TGTGCCAGCAGTTCAACCAAACCAGGGTGGGGTTCCAATTCACCCCTCCACTTT
CASSSTKPGWGSNSPLHF
>TRBV6-5|NA|NA|TRBJ1-1
TGTGCCAGCAGTTACGCTACAGAGAACACTGAAGCTTTCTTT
CASSYATENTEAFF
>TRBV5-4|TRBD1|NA|TRBJ2-5
TGTGCCAGCAGCTCAGTCGGGACAGGAGAGACCCAGTACTTC
CASSSVGTGETQYF
>TRBV29-1|NA|NA|TRBJ2-7
TGCAGCGTACCAACAGAGGGTCGGAGGGGCGAGCAGTACTTC
CSVPTEGRRGEQYF
>TRBV10-3|TRBD1|NA|TRBJ1-5
TGTGCCATCAGGGGACAGGGGAGCAATCAGCCCCAGCATTTT
CAIRGQGSNQPQHF
>TRBV19|NA|once|TRBJ1-5
TGTGCCAGTAGTATCGTTTCAGCCCCTCAGCCCCAGCATTTT
CASSIVSAPQPQHF
>TRBV6-4|NA|once|TRBJ2-1
TGTGCCAGCAGTGATCGGGGGGCCCCGCTGAATGAGCAGTTCTTC
CASSDRGAPLNEQFF
>TRBV6-4|TRBD1|NA|TRBJ1-1
TGTGCCAGCAGTGACGGGGGACAGGGATCTGAAGCTTTCTTT
CASSDGGQGSEAFF
>TRBV7-8|NA|NA|TRBJ1-1
TGTGCCAGCAGCTTGAGAAGTGAAGCTTTCTTT
CASSLRSEAFF
>TRBV29-1|TRBD2|NA|TRBJ2-1
TGCAGCGCCGGACTAGCGGGAGGAGACGAGCAGTTCTTC
CSAGLAGGDEQFF
>TRBV30|NA|NA|TRBJ1-1
TGTGCCTGTATGTGGACTGCGCAGGGCACTGAAGCTTTCTTT
CACMWTAQGTEAFF
>TRBV7-3|TRBD1|NA|TRBJ1-1
TGTGCCAGCAGCCGTCTCGGGACAGCGAACACTGAAGCTTTCTTT
CASSRLGTANTEAFF
>TRBV7-8|TRBD2|NA|TRBJ2-7
TGTGCCAGCAGCTTAAGGGGAGGGTTAGCCTACGAGCAGTACTTC
CASSLRGGLAYEQYF
>TRBV6-1|NA|once|TRBJ2-1
TGTGCCAGCAGTGAAGGGACGGGATACAATGAGCAGTTCTTC
CASSEGTGYNEQFF
>TRBV27|NA|NA|TRBJ2-2
TGTGCCAGCAGCCCCGGACGGACAATCTTAGTTCCCGGGGAGCTGTTTTTT
CASSPGRTILVPGELFF
>TRBV5-1|TRBD1|NA|TRBJ1-5
TGCGCCAGCAGCTTGGAAGGGGGCTCAAACAATCAGCCCCAGCATTTT
CASSLEGGSNNQPQHF
>TRBV18|TRBD1|NA|TRBJ2-2
TGTGCCAGCTCACCAGGGACAGGGTTAATAGCCGGGGAGCTGTTTTTT
CASSPGTGLIAGELFF
>TRBV30|NA|NA|TRBJ1-2
TGTGCCTGGAGTTACGGGGGTGGCTACACCTTC
CAWSYGGGYTF
>TRBV27|TRBD1|NA|TRBJ1-1
TGTGCCAGCAGTCCGGGACAGAGACACACTGAAGCTTTCTTT
CASSPGQRHTEAFF
>TRBV5-4|NA|NA|TRBJ1-2
TGTGCCAGCAGCTCCGGGGACTATGGCTACACCTTC
CASSSGDYGYTF
>TRBV10-1|TRBD2|NA|TRBJ2-1
TGCGCCAGCAGTGAATTCTCCCTAGCGGGGACCGAAAATGAGCAGTTCTTC
CASSEFSLAGTENEQFF
>TRBV7-9|TRBD2|NA|TRBJ2-3
TGTGCCAGCAGACATAGCGGGAACGGAGATACGCAGTATTTT
CASRHSGNGDTQYF
>TRBV13|TRBD2|NA|TRBJ2-7
TGTGCCAGCAGCCTTAGCGGGGCGGACGAGCAGTACTTC
CASSLSGADEQYF
>TRBV29-1|NA|NA|TRBJ1-1
TGCAGCGTTGCGGTGGTCAGCCTGGGCACTGAAGCTTTCTTT
CSVAVVSLGTEAFF
>TRBV19|NA|NA|TRBJ2-1
TGTGCCACCAAGCGCGAGTGGGAGGATGAGCAGTTCTTC
CATKREWEDEQFF
>TRBV5-1|NA|NA|TRBJ1-1
TGCGCCAGCAGCCCAGACAGTTATACTGAAGCTTTCTTT
CASSPDSYTEAFF
>TRBV27|TRBD1|NA|TRBJ1-1
TGTGCCAGCAGCCTCCCAGGGGGCCGGACTGAAGCTTTCTTT
CASSLPGGRTEAFF
>TRBV19|TRBD1|NA|TRBJ1-3
TGTGCCAGTAGTGCGCAGGGGGCGTTAGGAAACACCATATATTTT
CASSAQGALGNTIYF
>TRBV6-6|NA|NA|TRBJ2-1
TGTGCCAGCAGTTATCATATGGACGAGCAGTTCTTC
CASSYHMDEQFF
>TRBV5-1|TRBD1|NA|TRBJ1-5
TGCGCCAGCAGCTTGCAGGGGGGAAGCAATCAGCCCCAGCATTTT
CASSLQGGSNQPQHF
>TRBV7-9|NA|NA|TRBJ1-6
TGTGCCAGCAGCTTAGACTGGGGTTTTCCCCTCCACTTT
CASSLDWGFPLHF
>TRBV19|NA|NA|TRBJ1-1
TGTGCCAGTAGCCGGACATTGAACACTGAAGCTTTCTTT
CASSRTLNTEAFF
>TRBV7-2|NA|NA|TRBJ2-7
TGTGCCAGCAGCTTAGGTCCTAAAGAGCAGTACTTC
CASSLGPKEQYF
>TRBV5-1|NA|few|TRBJ1-4
TGCGCCAGCAGCTTGAAAGGGAGGTCAGGGTCTAATGAAAAACTGTTTTTT
CASSLKGRSGSNEKLFF
>TRBV27|NA|NA|TRBJ1-1
TGTGCCAGCAGCCCCCGATACGGAGGGGCGAACACTGAAGCTTTCTTT
CASSPRYGGANTEAFF
>TRBV3-1/TRBV3-2|NA|NA|TRBJ1-2
TGTGCCAGCAGCCACGGGGCTGGAGGCTACACCTTC
CASSHGAGGYTF
>TRBV5-1|NA|NA|TRBJ2-7
TGCGCCAGCAGCTTTTCACCGGACTTCTCCTACGAGCAGTACTTC
CASSFSPDFSYEQYF
>TRBV7-2|NA|NA|TRBJ2-7
TGTGCCAGCAGCTTAGGCCCGGGTTCTACCTACGAGCAGTACTTC
CASSLGPGSTYEQYF
>TRBV14|TRBD2|NA|TRBJ2-1
TGTGCCAGCAGCTCAAGGACTAGCTTGGGTATCGATGAGCAGTTCTTC
CASSSRTSLGIDEQFF
>TRBV5-1|NA|NA|TRBJ1-5
TGCGCCAGCAGAGCTTCCTTTGGGCCCCAGCATTTT
CASRASFGPQHF
>TRBV6-2/TRBV6-3|TRBD2|NA|TRBJ2-1
TGTGCCAGCAGTTACGCACTAGCGGCTTGGAATGAGCAGTTCTTC
CASSYALAAWNEQFF
>TRBV9|NA|NA|TRBJ2-1
TGTGCCAGCAGCTCCCTCGGGGGGCCCCGAGTAAGTGAGCAGTTCTTC
CASSSLGGPRVSEQFF
>TRBV7-9|NA|NA|TRBJ2-1
TGTGCCAGCAGCTTACTGCTTTTGAGCTCCTACAATGAGCAGTTCTTC
CASSLLLLSSYNEQFF